The 32 T cell receptor beta chains given below trace back to one sample, sequenced in a study of blood T cell repertoires in COVID-19. This table comes from immunoSEQ multiplex PCR, and its TCRdb copy is limited to in-frame clones, with some not included. The sample lists 210,000 or so clones, almost 90% occurring once. The sequencing sample was made of peripheral blood. The receptors were sampled from a man aged 45-65 years with acute or convalescent COVID-19.

The V gene is TRBV18, the J gene TRBJ2-1, with 7 bases aligning to TRBD1. Trimming cost V 5 bases and J 0 bases; bases outside gene matches: 4. CDR1 KGHSH and CDR2 LQKENI come from the germline V gene. This CDR3 is 15 amino acids long. The chain's CDR3 is CASSVTGDSYNEQFF. The CDR3 bases are TGTGCCAGCTCAGTTACAGGGGACTCCTACAATGAGCAGTTCTTC.

This chain connects TRBV7-3 to TRBJ2-5; 8 bases are shared with TRBD1. The CDR3 runs to 13 residues. Germline CDR1 and CDR2: SGHTA and FQGTGA. The J segment lost 6 bases and the V segment lost 5 bases, leaving 5 bases of the junction unmatched. The CDR3 region has the DNA TGTGCCAGCAGCCCAGGGGGCTGGAAGACCCAGTACTTC. Translating gives CASSPGGWKTQYF.

The CDR3 region has the DNA TGCGCCAGCAGCCATACGGTTAGATCTGGAAACACCATATATTTT. Encoded protein: CASSHTVRSGNTIYF. The chain uses TRBV4-3 and TRBJ1-3; D is uncertain. Germline V CDR1 and CDR2: LGHNA, YSLEER. This CDR3 region has 15 residues. Trimming shortened V by 3 bases and J by 1 base, and 10 bases separated the two germline ends.

The chain has TRBV19 and TRBJ1-2; D is ambiguous. From germline, CDR1 is LNHDA and CDR2 SQIVND (reference sequence). This CDR3 region has 15 residues. The germline V and J ends were trimmed by 5 bases and 2 bases, with 15 bases remaining between them. The CDR3 DNA sequence: TGTGCCAGTAGTCAGGCCCCGAAAAAGAACTATGGCTACACCTTC. Translation gives CASSQAPKKNYGYTF.

The chain recombines TRBV10-3 with TRBJ1-5; unclear D gene. CDR3 length: 14 residues. V lost 0 bases and J 3 bases, leaving 6 bases between the germline ends. Germline V CDR1 and CDR2: ENHRY, SYGVKD. The CDR3 DNA reads TGTGCCATCAGTGAGTCAGAGGCCAATCAGCCCCAGCATTTT. Translated, it gives CAISESEANQPQHF.

For this clone: This CDR3 is also generated by other DNA sequences in the sample. The rearrangement joins TRBV28 to TRBJ1-2; D is perhaps TRBD1 (5 bases). Trimming removed 6 bases from V and 3 bases from J, with 5 bases in between. CDR3 length: 11 residues. Germline CDR1 MDHEN, CDR2 SYDVKM. The CDR3 DNA reads TGTGCCAGCAGCAGGGACTATGGCTACACCTTC. Protein product: CASSRDYGYTF.

This clone was counted a few times. V gene TRBV4-3 combines with J gene TRBJ2-2; 12 nucleotides match TRBD2. V lost 0 bases and J lost 1; bases outside the gene matches: 9. The CDR3 covers 20 residues. The V gene's germline CDR1 is LGHNA and CDR2 YSLEER. The CDR3 region is CASSQDRLAGGFLNTGELFF. The CDR3 nucleotides are TGCGCCAGCAGCCAAGACCGGCTAGCGGGGGGGTTTTTGAACACCGGGGAGCTGTTTTTT.

Here the CDR3 reads CASSQGGIGGGNYNNEQFF. The CDR3 DNA is TGCGCCAGCAGCCAAGGTGGTATTGGCGGAGGAAACTATAACAATGAGCAGTTCTTC. The chain employs TRBV4-1 and TRBJ2-1; a possible D gene is TRBD2 (5 bases). CDR3 length: 19 amino acids. Between the trimmed V and J ends, which lost 1 base and 5 bases, there was a span of 24 bases. The germline V gene encodes CDR1 MGHRA and CDR2 YSYEKL.

This chain links TRBV29-1 with TRBJ2-1; 7 bases match TRBD1. In germline, CDR1 is SQVTM, CDR2 ANQGSEA. There are 14 residues in the CDR3. J lost 4 bases, V lost 8 bases, and 11 bases had no gene match. The CDR3 bases are TGCAGCACACGGGCCGGGACAGATTACAATGAGCAGTTCTTC. Translated: CSTRAGTDYNEQFF.

This rearrangement joins TRBV5-8 to TRBJ1-2; TRBD1 matches at 8 bases. CDR3 length: 14 residues. The V gene's germline CDR1 is SGHTS and CDR2 YDEGEE. V shed 4 bases, J shed 1 base, and the junction held 3 bases outside the gene matches. The CDR3: CASSHDRGNYGYTF. In nucleotides, the CDR3 is TGTGCCAGCAGCCACGACAGGGGTAACTATGGCTACACCTTC. Full variable domain (remainder filled in from reference TRBV5-8 and TRBJ1-2): EAGVTQSPTHLIKTRGQQATLRCSPISGHTSVYWYQQALGLGLQFLLWYDEGEERNRGNFPPRFSGRQFPNYSSELNVNALELEDSALYLCASSHDRGNYGYTFGSGTRLTVV.

This clone was seen a handful of times. This chain connects TRBV7-8 to TRBJ2-2; possibly TRBD1 for D (6 bases). In germline, CDR1 is SGHVS, CDR2 FQNEAQ. The ends were cut back, 5 bases at V and 5 bases at J, with 15 bases in the middle. The CDR3 has 15 residues. The DNA of the CDR3 is TGTGCCAGCAGCATTCTGACAGGCTGGACCGGGGAGCTGTTTTTT. This gives the protein CASSILTGWTGELFF.

This chain links TRBV3-1 (or the pseudogene TRBV3-2) with TRBJ1-2; no firm D call. The germline CDR1 and CDR2 sequences are LGHDT and YNNKEL (reference sequence). Trimming left V 0 bases short and J 2 bases short, with 7 bases between. The CDR3 covers 14 residues. The CDR3 is CASSQDHNNYGYTF. The DNA of the CDR3 is TGTGCCAGCAGCCAAGATCACAACAACTATGGCTACACCTTC.

The J gene is TRBJ2-7, the V gene TRBV27, with 8 bases aligning to TRBD2. The trim removed 5 bases at V and 4 bases at J, leaving 10 bases unmatched. Germline V gene data show CDR1 as MNHEY and CDR2 as SMNVEV (reference sequence). CDR3 length: 15 residues. CDR3 in DNA: TGTGCCAGCAGTGCTCTGCTAGCGGGCTTATACGAGCAGTACTTC. It codes for CASSALLAGLYEQYF.

The chain links TRBV2 to TRBJ2-5, with a possible D match to TRBD2 (5 bases). V lost 4 bases and J 5 bases, leaving 14 bases between the germline ends. The germline gives CDR1 SNHLY, CDR2 FYNNEI. The CDR3 is 14 amino acids. The CDR3 DNA follows: TGTGCCAGCAGTGTGGGGAACACGGGGGAGACCCAGTACTTC. As protein: CASSVGNTGETQYF.

About this clone itself: The same CDR3 can be traced to other DNA sequences in this sample. The V call is TRBV6-1, the J call TRBJ2-2, with D maybe TRBD2 (5 bases). V dropped 1 base and J dropped 0 bases, with 9 bases sitting between them. The CDR3 spans 16 residues. Germline assignment: CDR1 MNHNS and CDR2 SASEGT. The CDR3 region is CASSEVWGANTGELFF. Here the CDR3 DNA reads TGTGCCAGCAGTGAAGTGTGGGGAGCGAACACCGGGGAGCTGTTTTTT.

The V call is TRBV18, the J call TRBJ2-1; 10 positions match TRBD1. The germline gives CDR1 KGHSH, CDR2 LQKENI. The CDR3 has 15 amino acids. Germline trimming cut 3 bases from V and 7 bases from J; bases unmatched to any gene: 6. CDR3 in DNA: TGTGCCAGCTCACCCCGGGACAGGGGAGGGAATGAGCAGTTCTTC. It is translated as CASSPRDRGGNEQFF.

V is TRBV5-1 and J is TRBJ1-1; D gene ambiguous. Looked up from germline, CDR1 is SGHRS and CDR2 is YFSETQ. This CDR3 has 15 residues. V dropped 4 bases and J dropped 5 bases, with 18 bases sitting between them. The CDR3 region is CASSTGGEGGTEAFF. Written as DNA, the CDR3 is TGCGCCAGCAGCACCGGTGGGGAGGGAGGAACTGAAGCTTTCTTT.

This chain links TRBV18 with TRBJ1-1; TRBD1 matches 9 bases. The CDR3 length is 15 residues. The germline CDR1 and CDR2 sequences are KGHSH and LQKENI. V gave up 3 bases and J gave up 2 bases; unmatched junction bases: 4. The DNA of the CDR3 is TGTGCCAGCTCACCCTACAGGGGGCCAAACACTGAAGCTTTCTTT. It translates to CASSPYRGPNTEAFF.

The chain uses TRBV18 and TRBJ2-6; D is possibly TRBD1 (7 bases). Trimming shortened V by 3 bases and J by 0 bases, and 18 bases separated the two germline ends. Germline CDR1 is KGHSH and CDR2 is LQKENI. CDR3 length: 19 amino acids. CDR3 amino acids: CASSPGRRGQSSGANVLTF. In nucleotides, the CDR3 is TGTGCCAGCTCACCGGGTAGGAGGGGGCAAAGCTCTGGGGCCAACGTCCTGACTTTC.

The chain links TRBV4-3 to TRBJ2-2; 13 bases line up with TRBD2. After removal of 2 bases from V and 7 bases from J, the junction contained 1 base not matched to a gene. The germline CDR1 and CDR2 sequences are LGHNA and YSLEER. CDR3 length: 15 residues. Here the CDR3 reads CASSQTSGGVGELFF. CDR3 sequence (DNA): TGCGCCAGCAGCCAAACTAGCGGGGGGGTCGGGGAGCTGTTTTTT.

This clone was seen only once. This chain links TRBV11-2 with TRBJ1-6, with a possible D match to TRBD1 (5 bases). The CDR3 contains 12 residues. Germline V gives CDR1 SGHAT, CDR2 FQNNGV. V dropped 4 bases and J dropped 10 bases, with 8 bases sitting between them. The CDR3 nucleotides are TGTGCCAGCAGCTCAGGGTACTCACCCCTCCACTTT. As protein: CASSSGYSPLHF.

V and J are TRBV7-8 and TRBJ2-1; D ambiguous. Germline V gene data show CDR1 as SGHVS and CDR2 as FQNEAQ. The CDR3 loop spans 13 amino acids. Trimming stripped 5 bases from V and 5 bases from J, with 10 bases between. CDR3 loop: CASSQYQDNEQFF. DNA for the CDR3: TGTGCCAGCAGCCAATACCAGGACAATGAGCAGTTCTTC. Combining the CDR3 with reference TRBV7-8 and TRBJ2-1 gives the whole variable domain GAGVSQSPRYKVAKRGQDVALRCDPISGHVSLFWYQQALGQGPEFLTYFQNEAQLDKSGLPSDRFFAERPEGSVSTLKIQRTQQEDSAVYLCASSQYQDNEQFFGPGTRLTVL.

The rearrangement joins TRBV27 to TRBJ1-2; D remains unclear. The ends were cut back, 2 bases at V and 8 bases at J, with 12 bases in the middle. The CDR3 is 13 amino acids. Looked up from germline, CDR1 is MNHEY and CDR2 is SMNVEV (reference sequence). CDR3 coding DNA: TGTGCCAGCAGTTTAATAGGAGGGAACGGCTACACCTTC. Translated, it gives CASSLIGGNGYTF.

The V call is TRBV27, the J call TRBJ2-1; 8 nucleotides agree with TRBD2. Germline assignment: CDR1 MNHEY and CDR2 SMNVEV (reference sequence). With 4 bases clipped from V and 7 bases from J, the junction kept 12 bases outside the gene matches. The CDR3 is 16 residues long. Here the CDR3 reads CASSSERSGSGNEQFF. The CDR3 DNA reads as TGTGCCAGCAGTTCCGAAAGGAGCGGGAGCGGGAATGAGCAGTTCTTC.

The chain links TRBV9 to TRBJ2-1; 11 bases align to TRBD2. V lost 6 bases, J lost 2 bases, and 7 bases stayed unmatched. CDR3 length equals 16 residues. Germline V gene sequence: CDR1 SGDLS, CDR2 YYNGEE. The CDR3 sequence is CASTLTSGVTYNEQFF. DNA for the CDR3: TGTGCCAGCACCCTGACTAGCGGGGTTACCTACAATGAGCAGTTCTTC.

The chain couples TRBV5-1 to TRBJ1-1; the D is unclear. Germline CDR1 reads SGHRS; CDR2 reads YFSETQ. This CDR3 spans 14 amino acids. V gave up 3 bases and J gave up 2 bases, with 11 bases separating them. The CDR3 is CASSSQVENTEAFF. The CDR3 nucleotides are TGCGCCAGCAGCTCCCAGGTAGAAAACACTGAAGCTTTCTTT.

The chain links TRBV5-6 to TRBJ2-4, with 9 bases aligning to TRBD1. CDR3 size: 17 residues. Germline CDR1 is SGHDT and CDR2 is YYEEEE. V lost 0 bases to trimming and J lost 12 bases; unmatched junction nucleotides: 16. The CDR3 region has the DNA TGTGCCAGCAGCTTGGCCGGGACAGGGTTTATCATAGGGGATCAGTACTTC. Translated: CASSLAGTGFIIGDQYF.

The V gene is TRBV6-2 or TRBV6-3, the J gene TRBJ2-6; no firm D call. Trimming left V 5 bases short and J 4 bases short, with 15 bases between. This CDR3 contains 16 residues. Germline CDR1 and CDR2: MNHEY and SVGEGT. In nucleotides, the CDR3 is TGTGCCAGCAGTCCGTCCTCACATCCAGGGGCCAACGTCCTGACTTTC. Encoded protein: CASSPSSHPGANVLTF.

The rearrangement uses TRBV5-1 and TRBJ2-6; D is undetermined. CDR1 and CDR2 from the germline V gene are SGHRS and YFSETQ. There are 17 residues in the CDR3. V was clipped by 3 bases and J by 0 bases, with 13 bases between them. This chain's CDR3 is CASSSSPPGSGANVLTF. DNA of the CDR3: TGCGCCAGCAGCTCGAGCCCCCCGGGCTCTGGGGCCAACGTCCTGACTTTC.

This clone appeared a single time. The chain combines TRBV14 with TRBJ2-2; D unclear. V dropped 4 bases and J dropped 6 bases, with 9 bases sitting between them. CDR1 and CDR2 (germline): SGHDN, FVKESK. CDR3 length equals 13 residues. CDR3 sequence: CASSPTSSGELFF. DNA of the CDR3: TGTGCCAGCAGCCCAACCAGTTCCGGGGAGCTGTTTTTT.

The rearrangement uses TRBV3-1 (or the pseudogene TRBV3-2) and TRBJ2-1, with a possible D match to TRBD1 (6 bases). Trimming took off 4 bases at V and 8 bases at J, with 12 bases between the two ends. Germline CDR1 is LGHDT and CDR2 is YNNKEL (reference sequence). This CDR3 comprises 13 residues. In nucleotides, the CDR3 is TGTGCCAGCAGCCCGGGACATGTTGATGAGCAGTTCTTC. As protein: CASSPGHVDEQFF.

This chain links TRBV3-1 (or the pseudogene TRBV3-2) with TRBJ1-1, with D unresolved. V was pared by 1 base and J by 4 bases, with 7 bases between. Germline-derived CDR1 and CDR2 are LGHDT and YNNKEL (reference sequence). The CDR3 sequence is 13 residues long. The DNA for the CDR3 is TGTGCCAGCAGCCAAGCCTTTTCCACTGAAGCTTTCTTT. As protein: CASSQAFSTEAFF.